The 20 T cell receptor beta chains in this list originate from one sample, sequenced in a study of blood T cell repertoires in COVID-19. Profiling relied on immunoSEQ multiplex PCR, and the TCRdb table lists in-frame clones only, not all of them. The sample carries some 130,000 clones, 60% to 80% recorded once. Material for sequencing was peripheral blood. All receptors derive from a man in his fifties or sixties who had recovered from COVID-19.

The chain uses TRBV24-1 and TRBJ1-5; no firm D call. Trimming took 5 bases from V and 6 from J, leaving 13 bases between them. The CDR3 covers 14 residues. CDR1 is KGHDR and CDR2 is SFDVKD in the germline V gene. The CDR3 DNA follows: TGTGCCACCAGTGTCCGGGGTACAACTCAGCCCCAGCATTTT. Translation: CATSVRGTTQPQHF.

In this sample, this clone turned up once. Different DNA sequences within this sample yield the same CDR3. The chain uses TRBV7-9 and TRBJ1-2, with 7 bases identical to TRBD1. J gave up 1 base and V 1 base, and 0 bases lay outside the gene matches. The CDR3 totals 14 residues. Germline V lookup: CDR1 SEHNR, CDR2 FQNEAQ (reference sequence). This CDR3 reads CASSLGQGNYGYTF. The DNA of the CDR3 is TGTGCCAGCAGCTTAGGACAGGGTAACTATGGCTACACCTTC.

The chain is built from TRBV5-4 and TRBJ1-1; TRBD1 is a possible D gene (6 bases). The V and J ends lost 3 bases and 10 bases respectively, with 22 bases between them. The V gene's germline CDR1 is SGHNT and CDR2 YYREEE (reference sequence). The CDR3 length is 15 residues. This CDR3 reads CASSSTVMRGSRAFF. CDR3 in DNA: TGTGCCAGCAGCTCTACGGTAATGAGGGGGTCGCGAGCTTTCTTT.

The genes are TRBV9 and TRBJ2-2; D is undetermined. The CDR3 loop spans 13 amino acids. Per germline, CDR1 SGDLS and CDR2 YYNGEE. V was trimmed by 0 bases and J by 7 bases, leaving 7 bases between them. The DNA for the CDR3 is TGTGCCAGCAGCGTAGGAGTTTTCGGGGAGCTGTTTTTT. This translates into CASSVGVFGELFF.

The chain couples TRBV19 to TRBJ2-3; TRBD2 aligns across 12 bases. This CDR3 comprises 18 residues. Germline CDR1 and CDR2: LNHDA and SQIVND (reference sequence). The trim removed 4 bases at V and 2 bases at J, leaving 10 bases unmatched. The DNA of the CDR3 is TGTGCCAGTAGTAGACTAGCGGGGGCTGGGGGCTTCACAGATACGCAGTATTTT. Protein product: CASSRLAGAGGFTDTQYF.

This clone came up once. CDR3 loop: CASSPTLRGNEQFF. CDR3 sequence (DNA): TGTGCCAGCAGCCCTACGTTGCGGGGAAATGAGCAGTTCTTC. The V gene is TRBV5-4, the J gene TRBJ2-1; TRBD2 is a possible D gene (6 bases). CDR1 is SGHNT, CDR2 YYREEE, per germline (reference sequence). This CDR3 is 14 amino acids long. Between the trimmed V and J ends, which lost 4 bases and 7 bases, there was a span of 15 bases.

The genes are TRBV2 and TRBJ1-6; D gene ambiguous. Trimming took 3 bases from V and 10 from J, leaving 7 bases between them. Germline CDR1 SNHLY, CDR2 FYNNEI. The CDR3 is 12 amino acids. The CDR3 loop is CASSDTDSPLHF. The CDR3 DNA sequence: TGTGCCAGCAGTGATACAGACTCACCCCTCCACTTT.

This clone has just a few counts. The genes are TRBV3-1 (or the pseudogene TRBV3-2) and TRBJ1-3, with D maybe TRBD1 (6 bases). The CDR3 contains 16 residues. From germline, CDR1 is LGHDT and CDR2 YNNKEL (reference sequence). Trimming removed 4 bases from V and 0 bases from J, with 13 bases in between. CDR3 sequence reads: CASSPDRLPSGNTIYF. The CDR3 DNA reads as TGTGCCAGCAGCCCAGACAGGCTTCCCTCTGGAAACACCATATATTTT.

The CDR3 loop reads CASSSLRTGGDTIYF. In nucleotides, the CDR3 is TGTGCCAGCAGTTCCCTTAGGACAGGGGGGGACACCATATATTTT. V is TRBV28 and J is TRBJ1-3; TRBD1 agrees at 10 bases. This CDR3 comprises 15 residues. The V and J ends lost 4 bases and 8 bases, in that order; junction bases with no gene match: 8. From germline, CDR1 is MDHEN and CDR2 SYDVKM.

This clone was detected a few times. V usage is TRBV4-1 and J usage is TRBJ2-3; 7 nucleotides match TRBD2. Germline CDR1 and CDR2: MGHRA and YSYEKL. The CDR3 covers 17 residues. The J segment lost 1 base and the V segment lost 0 bases, leaving 7 bases of the junction unmatched. CDR3 nucleotides: TGCGCCAGCAGCCAAGATCGGCTAGCGGACCGCACAGATACGCAGTATTTT. Translating gives CASSQDRLADRTDTQYF.

The J gene is TRBJ1-2, the V gene TRBV9; D gene unclear. The CDR3 consists of 12 residues. V was trimmed by 4 bases and J by 6 bases, leaving 10 bases between them. CDR1 and CDR2 from the germline V gene are SGDLS and YYNGEE. The CDR3 loop is CASSPGSNGYTF. The CDR3 DNA reads as TGTGCCAGCAGCCCCGGGAGCAATGGCTACACCTTC.

The chain combines TRBV30 with TRBJ1-5; 7 positions match TRBD1. Germline-derived CDR1 and CDR2 are GTSNPN and SVGIG (reference sequence). CDR3 length equals 14 residues. V lost 0 bases, J lost 4 bases, and 3 bases stayed unmatched. The CDR3 bases are TGTGCCTGGAGTGTACTACAGGGGAATCAGCCCCAGCATTTT. This encodes CAWSVLQGNQPQHF.

This chain uses TRBV30 with TRBJ2-7, with 7 bases aligning to TRBD2. The CDR3 covers 14 residues. The junction had 10 bases not matched to a gene; V was cut back by 8 bases and J by 0 bases. Germline CDR1 GTSNPN, CDR2 SVGIG (reference sequence). The CDR3 DNA is TGTGCCGTAGGGCGGGGGAGTGGCTCCTACGAGCAGTACTTC. Protein product: CAVGRGSGSYEQYF.

The CDR3 here is CASSSGVYNEQFF. The CDR3 DNA follows: TGTGCCAGCAGCTCGGGAGTCTACAATGAGCAGTTCTTC. This sequence joins TRBV7-2 and TRBJ2-1; D is possibly TRBD2 (6 bases). Germline V gene data show CDR1 as SGHTA and CDR2 as FQGNSA. The CDR3 loop spans 13 amino acids. V was cut by 4 bases and J by 3 bases, with 7 bases left in between.

The chain couples TRBV11-1 to TRBJ2-7; D uncertain. Germline V gene data show CDR1 as SGHAT and CDR2 as FQDESV (reference sequence). V was pared by 2 bases and J by 3 bases, with 11 bases between. This CDR3 is built from 14 residues. DNA of the CDR3: TGTGCCAGCAGCTTAAGTGGGTCGGGCTACGAGCAGTACTTC. It yields the protein CASSLSGSGYEQYF.

V gene TRBV6-5 combines with J gene TRBJ1-2; D not resolved. The CDR3 consists of 15 residues. V shed 8 bases and J shed 0 bases, with 16 bases lying between them. Germline-derived CDR1 and CDR2 are MNHEY and SVGAGI. CDR3 protein: CASGELSPPNYGYTF. The CDR3 nucleotides read TGTGCCAGCGGAGAATTAAGTCCTCCTAACTATGGCTACACCTTC.

The V gene is TRBV11-3, the J gene TRBJ2-1, with 8 bases lining up with TRBD2. Germline V gene lookup returns CDR1 SGHNT and CDR2 YENEEA. V lost 0 bases and J lost 10; bases outside the gene matches: 11. The CDR3 consists of 16 residues. CDR3 coding DNA: TGTGCCAGCAGCTTAGATAGTGCGGGGGGAAGATACGAGCAGTTCTTC. Translated: CASSLDSAGGRYEQFF. Full variable domain (outside the CDR3, taken from reference TRBV11-3 and TRBJ2-1): EAGVVQSPRYKIIEKKQPVAFWCNPISGHNTLYWYLQNLGQGPELLIRYENEEAVDDSQLPKDRFSAERLKGVDSTLKIQPAELGDSAVYLCASSLDSAGGRYEQFFGPGTRLTVL.

V and J are TRBV6-2 or TRBV6-3 and TRBJ2-3; D is uncertain. The CDR3 is 18 amino acids. Trimming stripped 0 bases from V and 2 bases from J, with 18 bases between. Germline values: CDR1 MNHEY, CDR2 SVGEGT. The CDR3 DNA sequence: TGTGCCAGCAGTTACTCGTTCGTACAAGAGGTGGCCACAGATACGCAGTATTTT. It translates to CASSYSFVQEVATDTQYF.

The gene calls are TRBV11-2 and TRBJ1-5; D unresolved. Germline V CDR1 and CDR2: SGHAT, FQNNGV. Trimming cost V 5 bases and J 4 bases, with 9 bases left between them. This CDR3 contains 13 residues. This CDR3 is CASSVSFNQPQHF. The CDR3 bases are TGTGCCAGCAGCGTTTCATTTAATCAGCCCCAGCATTTT.

The CDR3 reads CATQVGDSKPYGYTF. Written as DNA, the CDR3 is TGTGCCACCCAGGTGGGGGACTCTAAACCCTATGGCTACACCTTC. V is TRBV10-3 and J is TRBJ1-2, with a possible D match to TRBD1 (5 bases). The CDR3 length is 15 residues. Trimming cost V 10 bases and J 4 bases, with 22 bases left between them. CDR1 and CDR2 (germline): ENHRY, SYGVKD.